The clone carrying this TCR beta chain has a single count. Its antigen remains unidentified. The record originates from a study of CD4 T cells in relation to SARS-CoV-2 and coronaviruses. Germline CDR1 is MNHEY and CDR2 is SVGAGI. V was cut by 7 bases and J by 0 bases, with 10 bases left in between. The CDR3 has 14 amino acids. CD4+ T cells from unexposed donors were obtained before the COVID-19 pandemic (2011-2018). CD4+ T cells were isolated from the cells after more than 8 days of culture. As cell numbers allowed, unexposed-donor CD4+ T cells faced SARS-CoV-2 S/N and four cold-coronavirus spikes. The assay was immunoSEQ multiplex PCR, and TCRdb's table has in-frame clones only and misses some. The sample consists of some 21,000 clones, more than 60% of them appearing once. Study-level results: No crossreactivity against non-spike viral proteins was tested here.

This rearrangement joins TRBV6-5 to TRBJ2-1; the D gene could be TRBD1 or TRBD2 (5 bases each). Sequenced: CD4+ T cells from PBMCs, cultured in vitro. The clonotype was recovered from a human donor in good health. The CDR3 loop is CASNPGPSYNEQFF. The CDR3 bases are TGTGCCAGCAATCCGGGACCCTCCTACAATGAGCAGTTCTTC.